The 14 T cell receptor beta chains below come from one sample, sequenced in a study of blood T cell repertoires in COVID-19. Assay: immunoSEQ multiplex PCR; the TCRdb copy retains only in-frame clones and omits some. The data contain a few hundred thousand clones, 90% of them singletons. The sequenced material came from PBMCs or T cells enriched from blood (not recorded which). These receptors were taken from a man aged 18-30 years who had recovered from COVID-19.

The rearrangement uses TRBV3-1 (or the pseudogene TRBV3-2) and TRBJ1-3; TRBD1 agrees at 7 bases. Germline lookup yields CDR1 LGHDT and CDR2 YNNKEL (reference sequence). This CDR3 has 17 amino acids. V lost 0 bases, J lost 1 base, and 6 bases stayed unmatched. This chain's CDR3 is CASSQDPGTVSGNTIYF. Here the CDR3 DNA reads TGTGCCAGCAGCCAAGACCCTGGGACAGTATCTGGAAACACCATATATTTT.

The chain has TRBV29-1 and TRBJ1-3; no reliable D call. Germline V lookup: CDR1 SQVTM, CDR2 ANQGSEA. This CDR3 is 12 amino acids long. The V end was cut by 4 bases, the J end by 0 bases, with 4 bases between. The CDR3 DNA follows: TGCAGCGTTGGAGGCTCTGGAAACACCATATATTTT. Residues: CSVGGSGNTIYF.

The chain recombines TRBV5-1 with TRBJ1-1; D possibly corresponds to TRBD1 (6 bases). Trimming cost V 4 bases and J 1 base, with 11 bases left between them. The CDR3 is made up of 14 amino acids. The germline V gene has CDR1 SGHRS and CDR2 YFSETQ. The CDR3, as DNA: TGCGCCAGCAGCCTTACGGACAGGAACACTGAAGCTTTCTTT. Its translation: CASSLTDRNTEAFF.

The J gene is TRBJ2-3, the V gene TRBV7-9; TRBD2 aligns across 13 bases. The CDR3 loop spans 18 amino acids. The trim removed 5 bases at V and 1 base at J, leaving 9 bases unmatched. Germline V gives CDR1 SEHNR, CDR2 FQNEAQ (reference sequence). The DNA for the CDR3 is TGTGCCAGCAGCCGGACTAGCGGGGGCCTTGAGGGCACAGATACGCAGTATTTT. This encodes CASSRTSGGLEGTDTQYF.

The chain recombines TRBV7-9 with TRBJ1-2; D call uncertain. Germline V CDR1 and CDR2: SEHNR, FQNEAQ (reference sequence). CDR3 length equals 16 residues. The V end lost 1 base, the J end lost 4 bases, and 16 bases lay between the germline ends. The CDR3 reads CASSLVLGRLIYGYTF. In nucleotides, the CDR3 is TGTGCCAGCAGCTTAGTTCTCGGCAGGTTGATCTATGGCTACACCTTC.

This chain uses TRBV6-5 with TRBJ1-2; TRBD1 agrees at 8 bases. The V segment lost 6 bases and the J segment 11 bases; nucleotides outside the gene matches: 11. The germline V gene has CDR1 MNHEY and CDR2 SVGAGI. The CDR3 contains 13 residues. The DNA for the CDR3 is TGTGCCAGCAGGGCCGGGACAGGCTTGTCGTACACCTTC. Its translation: CASRAGTGLSYTF.

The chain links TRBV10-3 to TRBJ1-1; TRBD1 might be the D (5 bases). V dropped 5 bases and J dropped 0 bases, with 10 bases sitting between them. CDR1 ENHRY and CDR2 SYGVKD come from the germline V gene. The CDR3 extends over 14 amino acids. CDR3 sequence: CAISKQVMNTEAFF. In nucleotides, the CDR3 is TGTGCCATCAGTAAACAGGTTATGAACACTGAAGCTTTCTTT.

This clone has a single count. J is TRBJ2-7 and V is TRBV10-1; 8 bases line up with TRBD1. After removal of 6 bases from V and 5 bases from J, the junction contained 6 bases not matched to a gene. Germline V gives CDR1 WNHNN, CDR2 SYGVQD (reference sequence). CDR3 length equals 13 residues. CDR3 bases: TGCGCCAGCAGCCCCTCAGGGGGCGACGAGCAGTACTTC. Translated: CASSPSGGDEQYF.

Here the CDR3 reads CASSGKGEGSYEQYF. CDR3 DNA: TGTGCCAGCAGCGGGAAGGGGGAAGGCTCCTACGAGCAGTACTTC. The chain joins TRBV5-4 to TRBJ2-7; the D gene is possibly TRBD1 (6 bases). The V end lost 4 bases, the J end lost 0 bases, and 14 bases lay between the germline ends. Germline CDR1 reads SGHNT; CDR2 reads YYREEE (reference sequence). The CDR3 is 15 residues long.

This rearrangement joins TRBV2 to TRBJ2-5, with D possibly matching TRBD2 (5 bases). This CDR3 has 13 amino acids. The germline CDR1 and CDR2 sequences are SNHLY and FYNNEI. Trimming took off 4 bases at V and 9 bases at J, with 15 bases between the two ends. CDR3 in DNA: TGTGCCAGCAGTGGCGTCGTAGTGGAGGCCCAGTACTTC. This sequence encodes CASSGVVVEAQYF.

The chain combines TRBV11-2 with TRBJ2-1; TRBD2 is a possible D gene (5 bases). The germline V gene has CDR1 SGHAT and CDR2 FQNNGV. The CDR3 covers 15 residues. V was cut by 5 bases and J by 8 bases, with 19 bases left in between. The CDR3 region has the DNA TGTGCCAGCAGCCCCGACGTGGCGGGTTTGGATGAGCAGTTCTTC. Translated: CASSPDVAGLDEQFF. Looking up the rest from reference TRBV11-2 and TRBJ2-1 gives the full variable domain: EAGVAQSPRYKIIEKRQSVAFWCNPISGHATLYWYQQILGQGPKLLIQFQNNGVVDDSQLPKDRFSAERLKGVDSTLKIQPAKLEDSAVYLCASSPDVAGLDEQFFGPGTRLTVL.

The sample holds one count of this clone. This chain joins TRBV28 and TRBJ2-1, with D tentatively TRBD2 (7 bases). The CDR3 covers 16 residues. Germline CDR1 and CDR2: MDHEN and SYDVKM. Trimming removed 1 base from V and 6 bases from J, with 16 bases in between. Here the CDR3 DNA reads TGTGCCAGCAGTTTATTGGTAGGAAGGGGGGGCAATGAGCAGTTCTTC. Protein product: CASSLLVGRGGNEQFF.

CDR3 bases: TGTGCCAGCAGTCAATCTAGCGGGAGGGCAGATGAGCAGTTCTTC. Its translation: CASSQSSGRADEQFF. J is TRBJ2-1 and V is TRBV5-4; 12 bases align to TRBD2. Germline V gene data show CDR1 as SGHNT and CDR2 as YYREEE (reference sequence). The junction had 8 bases not matched to a gene; V was cut back by 5 bases and J by 8 bases. The CDR3 is 15 residues long. The full variable domain, its missing parts supplied by reference TRBV5-4 and TRBJ2-1, is ETGVTQSPTHLIKTRGQQVTLRCSSQSGHNTVSWYQQALGQGPQFIFQYYREEENGRGNFPPRFSGLQFPNYSSELNVNALELDDSALYLCASSQSSGRADEQFFGPGTRLTVL.

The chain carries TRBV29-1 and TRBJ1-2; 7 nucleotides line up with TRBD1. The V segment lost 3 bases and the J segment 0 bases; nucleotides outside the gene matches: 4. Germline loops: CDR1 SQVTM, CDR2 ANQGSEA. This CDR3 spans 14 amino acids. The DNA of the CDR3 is TGCAGCGTTGAGGGGACAGTAACTAACTATGGCTACACCTTC. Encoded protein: CSVEGTVTNYGYTF.